This T cell receptor beta chain comes out of a study of beta chain features in type 1 diabetes. Study results and limitations: The study found fewer insertions and more deletions at VDJ junctions in type 1 diabetes patients. Among patients with Type 1 diabetes, TCRB CDR3s were moderately but significantly shorter in every one of the four CD4+ subsets.

The entirety of the isolated RNA underwent reverse transcription, so expressed TCRB transcripts were sequenced. Measured with immunoSEQ multiplex PCR; TCRdb has only the in-frame clones, and not every one. This sample yields hundreds of thousands of clones, of which more than 13% are seen a single time; just under 0.04% belongs to the top ten. This clone came up a few times. Its antigen is unidentified. V lost 4 bases to trimming and J lost 6 bases, with 10 bases between them. CDR3 size: 12 residues. Germline CDR1 SGHNT, CDR2 YYREEE (reference sequence). The source is a man between 18 and 35 years old with type 1 diabetes. V usage is TRBV5-4 and J usage is TRBJ1-2; possible D gene TRBD1, 5 bases. The sequencing sample was made of naive CD4+ T cells from blood. The CDR3 reads CASSGSDNGYTF. In DNA form, the CDR3 reads TGTGCCAGCAGCGGCTCGGACAATGGCTACACCTTC.